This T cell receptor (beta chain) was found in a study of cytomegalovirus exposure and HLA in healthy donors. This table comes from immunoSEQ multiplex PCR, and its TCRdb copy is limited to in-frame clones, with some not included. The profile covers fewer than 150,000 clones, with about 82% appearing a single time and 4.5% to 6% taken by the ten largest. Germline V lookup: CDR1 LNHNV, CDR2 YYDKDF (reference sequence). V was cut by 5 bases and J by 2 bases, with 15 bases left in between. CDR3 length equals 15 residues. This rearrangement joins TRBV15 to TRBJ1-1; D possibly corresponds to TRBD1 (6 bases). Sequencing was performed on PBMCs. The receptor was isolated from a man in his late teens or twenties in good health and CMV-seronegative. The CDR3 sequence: CATSRPGHTNTEAFF. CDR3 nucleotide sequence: TGTGCCACCAGCCGGCCGGGACACACCAACACTGAAGCTTTCTTT.